The entry below gives a single TCR beta chain sequence along with its context. Its cognate antigen is unknown. Primers included in the PCR were 60 Vbeta and 13 Jbeta primers. Libraries were prepared by immunoSEQ multiplex PCR; TCRdb keeps only in-frame clonotypes and omits some of them. In the table there are some 100,000 clones, 79% of which are singletons. The sample comes from a study of cytomegalovirus exposure and HLA in healthy donors. The overall study: Among about 380 genotyped donors, around 80% fell in the Caucasian-associated ancestry cluster. Study-level results: Prior analysis indicated that the majority of TCR beta V segments exhibited productivity approximately 87% or approximately 30% of the time. CMV serostatus was the sole immune exposure data available. In a later analysis, a missense DCLRE1C variant was linked to TCR beta V- and J-gene trimming.

Germline values: CDR1 SGHRS, CDR2 YFSETQ. V shed 5 bases, J shed 4 bases, and the junction held 14 bases outside the gene matches. CDR3 length equals 16 residues. The sample taken for sequencing was PBMCs. This clonotype originated in a male donor in good health and CMV-seropositive. This chain links TRBV5-1 with TRBJ1-1; 7 nucleotides match TRBD1. The CDR3, as DNA: TGCGCCAGCAGTAGTAGAGGGGGCCGGTCGTTCACTGAAGCTTTCTTT. It is translated as CASSSRGGRSFTEAFF.